These 2 T cell receptor beta chains were all obtained from the same sample, sequenced in a study of blood T cells in healthy people across ages. Using a J-beta primer mix together with a sample-barcoded 5' primer, a second PCR was run for roughly 7 to 11 cycles. From the 5' RACE reads, TCRdb called clonotypes with MiXCR, one entry per CDR3 protein. The data contain just under 550,000 distinct CDR3 sequences, nearly 25% of them singletons. These data also formed part of another study, on T cells of mothers and their children.

Sequencing was carried out using blood. The receptor source for this set is a boy under 18 in good health.

The V and J genes are TRBV28 and TRBJ2-1, with 7 bases identical to TRBD2. Germline CDR1 MDHEN, CDR2 SYDVKM. Unmatched junction bases numbered 6, after V lost 3 bases and J lost 13 bases. CDR3 length: 12 residues. CDR3 DNA: TGTGCCAGCAGTTTCTTTGGCGGGGGACAGTTCTTC. This translates into CASSFFGGGQFF.

The gene calls are TRBV29-1 and TRBJ2-1; 9 bases align to TRBD2. V dropped 1 base and J dropped 5; count of bases not matched to a gene: 9. The germline CDR1 and CDR2 sequences are SQVTM and ANQGSEA. The CDR3 totals 16 residues. The CDR3, as DNA: TGCAGCGTTGAAGGCGGGAGGGCCCCCCACCACAATGAGCAGTTCTTC. Translated: CSVEGGRAPHHNEQFF.